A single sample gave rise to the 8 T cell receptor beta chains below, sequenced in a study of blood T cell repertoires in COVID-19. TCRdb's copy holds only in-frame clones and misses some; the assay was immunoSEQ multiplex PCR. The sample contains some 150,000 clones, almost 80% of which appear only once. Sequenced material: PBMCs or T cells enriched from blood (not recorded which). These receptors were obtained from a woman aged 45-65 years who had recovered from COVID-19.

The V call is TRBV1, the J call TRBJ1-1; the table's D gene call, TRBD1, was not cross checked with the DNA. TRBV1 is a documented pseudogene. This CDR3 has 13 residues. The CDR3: CTSSQTQATEAFF. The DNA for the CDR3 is TGCACCAGCAGCCAGACCCAGGCTACTGAAGCTTTCTTT.

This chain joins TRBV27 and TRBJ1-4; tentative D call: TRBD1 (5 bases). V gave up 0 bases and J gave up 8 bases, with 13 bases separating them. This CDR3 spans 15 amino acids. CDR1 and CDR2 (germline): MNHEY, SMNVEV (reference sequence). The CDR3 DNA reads TGTGCCAGCAGTTTATCGGGGCAGGGATACGAAAAACTGTTTTTT. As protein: CASSLSGQGYEKLFF.

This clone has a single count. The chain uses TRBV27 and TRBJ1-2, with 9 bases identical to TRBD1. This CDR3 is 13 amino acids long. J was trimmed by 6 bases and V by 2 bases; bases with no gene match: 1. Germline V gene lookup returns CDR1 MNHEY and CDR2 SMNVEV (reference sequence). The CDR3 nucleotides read TGTGCCAGCAGTTTAAGACAGGGGGATGGCTACACCTTC. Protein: CASSLRQGDGYTF.

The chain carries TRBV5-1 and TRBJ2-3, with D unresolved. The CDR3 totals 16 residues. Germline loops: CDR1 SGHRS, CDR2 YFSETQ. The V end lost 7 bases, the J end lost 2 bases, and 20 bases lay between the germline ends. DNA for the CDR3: TGCGCCAGCCGCCGCTTCTACGACAAGCCCACAGATACGCAGTATTTT. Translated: CASRRFYDKPTDTQYF.

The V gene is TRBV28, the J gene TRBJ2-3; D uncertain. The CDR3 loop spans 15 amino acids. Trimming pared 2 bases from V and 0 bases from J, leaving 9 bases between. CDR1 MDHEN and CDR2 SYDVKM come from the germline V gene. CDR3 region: CASSLGQISTDTQYF. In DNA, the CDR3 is TGTGCCAGCAGTTTAGGGCAGATTAGCACAGATACGCAGTATTTT. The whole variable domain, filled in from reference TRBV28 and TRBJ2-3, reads DVKVTQSSRYLVKRTGEKVFLECVQDMDHENMFWYRQDPGLGLRLIYFSYDVKMKEKGDIPEGYSVSREKKERFSLILESASTNQTSMYLCASSLGQISTDTQYFGPGTRLTVL.

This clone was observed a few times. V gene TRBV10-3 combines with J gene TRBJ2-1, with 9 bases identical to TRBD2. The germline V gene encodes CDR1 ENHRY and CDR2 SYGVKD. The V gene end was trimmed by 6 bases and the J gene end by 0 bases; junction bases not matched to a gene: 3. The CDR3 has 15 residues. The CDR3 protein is CAIRETSGSYNEQFF. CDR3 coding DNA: TGTGCCATCAGGGAGACTAGCGGCTCCTACAATGAGCAGTTCTTC.

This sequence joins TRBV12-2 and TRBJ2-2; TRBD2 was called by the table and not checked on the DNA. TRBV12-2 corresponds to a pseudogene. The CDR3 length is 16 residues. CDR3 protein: CADAGEGPTGTGELFF. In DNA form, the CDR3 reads TGTGCGGACGCTGGTGAGGGTCCGACCGGCACCGGGGAGCTGTTTTTT.

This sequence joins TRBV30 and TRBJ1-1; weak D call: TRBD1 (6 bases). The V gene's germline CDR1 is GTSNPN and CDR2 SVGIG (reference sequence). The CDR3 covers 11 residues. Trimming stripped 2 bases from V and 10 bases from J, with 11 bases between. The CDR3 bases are TGTGCCTGGAGTAGGCGGGGGCGAGCTTTCTTT. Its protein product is CAWSRRGRAFF.